The clone carrying this T cell receptor (beta chain) was detected once. Its antigen is not known. Libraries were prepared by immunoSEQ multiplex PCR; TCRdb keeps only in-frame clonotypes and omits some of them. The sample shows around 63,000 clones, 70% to 90% of them seen only once. The sample comes from a study of OX40 agonist ivuxolimab in advanced cancers. Study details: Ivuxolimab is a fully human IgG2 antibody that activates OX40 (CD134). Patients were infused with ivuxolimab every 2 weeks at 0.01 to 10 mg/kg. Overall study results and limits: Low normalized clonal expansion also occurred in some nonresponding patients. CD4+ and CD8+ blood T cells expanded clonally by week 6 at 0.1 to 3.0 mg/kg.

Per germline, CDR1 DFQATT and CDR2 SNEGSKA (reference sequence). The V end was cut by 3 bases, the J end by 9 bases, with 11 bases between. The CDR3 is made up of 11 amino acids. The receptor was isolated from an adult with an advanced solid tumor such as melanoma, head and neck, liver or kidney cancer. The rearrangement uses TRBV20-1 and TRBJ1-2; D gene ambiguous. Sequencing was performed on CD4+ or CD8+ T cells sorted from blood, taken in a trial of the OX40 agonist ivuxolimab. The CDR3 sequence is CSASSGFSYTF. DNA of the CDR3: TGCAGTGCTAGTTCGGGGTTTAGCTACACCTTC.